A single TCR beta chain is shown here with its context. Antigen specificity is unknown. This entry belongs to a study of OX40 agonist ivuxolimab in advanced cancers. As for the study in general: Patients in dose escalation had liver, melanoma, kidney or head and neck cancers.

It was autoimmune disease history or systemic immunosuppression that excluded patients. Germline V CDR1 and CDR2: WSHSY, SAAADI. With 3 bases clipped from V and 5 bases from J, the junction kept 4 bases outside the gene matches. This CDR3 has 16 residues. Assay used: immunoSEQ multiplex PCR; TCRdb lists only in-frame clones, some missing. Among under 95,000 clones listed, more than 75% were seen once. Regarding the study as a whole: More expanded clones were seen, on average, in CD8+ T cells than in CD4+. In the 0.1 to 3.0 mg/kg range, CD4+ and CD8+ blood T cells had expanded clonally by week 6.

The chain employs TRBV10-2 and TRBJ2-1, with 13 bases identical to TRBD2. This specimen was CD4+ or CD8+ T cells sorted from blood, taken in a trial of the OX40 agonist ivuxolimab. The receptor's source is an adult with an advanced solid tumor such as melanoma, head and neck, liver or kidney cancer. In DNA form, the CDR3 reads TGCGCCAGCAGTGACCCCGGACTAGCGGGAGACAATGAGCAGTTCTTC. Protein sequence: CASSDPGLAGDNEQFF.